Listed below are T cell receptor beta chains from one sample, sequenced in a study of blood T cells in healthy people across ages. MiXCR, run by TCRdb on the 5' RACE reads, gives a single entry per CDR3 protein. Here the sample spans 1.5 million to 2 million distinct CDR3 sequences, around 35% being singletons. Sequencing was done on a sample of blood. Every receptor here comes from a woman aged 25 to 45 in good health. The conserved cysteine and the conserved F or W are not part of the CDR3 here.

cdr3_aa: ASSLVGGEIQETQY
v_call: TRBV7-7

cdr3_aa: ASSASYRASYNSPLH
v_call: TRBV27

cdr3_aa: ASSYSSNLNTDTQY
v_call: TRBV6-5

cdr3_aa: ASSQDEASPTYEQY
v_call: TRBV4-1

cdr3_aa: ASSQDLWRERKETQY
v_call: TRBV4-1

cdr3_aa: AISLGLDTDTQY
v_call: TRBV10-3

cdr3_aa: SARDLGQTGYT
v_call: TRBV20-1

cdr3_aa: ASRGTSGYYEQY
v_call: TRBV27

cdr3_aa: ASSQGSGQGNQPQH
v_call: TRBV3-1

cdr3_aa: ASGNPSLDTQY
v_call: TRBV28

cdr3_aa: ASMDYTGELF
v_call: TRBV28

cdr3_aa: ASSPRTSRSVGETQY
v_call: TRBV27

cdr3_aa: ASSYSADKGYEQY
v_call: TRBV6-6

cdr3_aa: SAWTGKTGELF
v_call: TRBV29-1

cdr3_aa: ASSPQGGTEAF
v_call: TRBV5-1

cdr3_aa: ASSSGHLETQY
v_call: TRBV5-4

cdr3_aa: ASSPSVNADTQY
v_call: TRBV18

cdr3_aa: ASSWGLAGGPGSDTQY
v_call: TRBV11-2

cdr3_aa: ASSLRGGQGLYNEQF
v_call: TRBV7-3

cdr3_aa: ASSSNRGLGQPQH
v_call: TRBV5-5

cdr3_aa: ASSLERGHNEQF
v_call: TRBV5-1

cdr3_aa: SVVVTGPYEQY
v_call: TRBV29-1

cdr3_aa: ASSPPGAGSSGANVLT
v_call: TRBV7-3

cdr3_aa: ASSLEGGSETQY
v_call: TRBV12-3/TRBV12-4

cdr3_aa: ASSLLRVAKETQY
v_call: TRBV5-1

cdr3_aa: ASSPLGEINTEAF
v_call: TRBV28

cdr3_aa: SVVLPEEKLF
v_call: TRBV29-1

cdr3_aa: ASSLNSSPLH
v_call: TRBV7-9

cdr3_aa: ASSERTGGGPNEQF
v_call: TRBV6-1

cdr3_aa: ATGVFMNTEAF
v_call: TRBV28

cdr3_aa: AIQIGRDMDTQY
v_call: TRBV10-3

cdr3_aa: SARDPEVAGVSGANVLT
v_call: TRBV20-1

cdr3_aa: ASSYPCLSHRGNYEQY
v_call: TRBV6-5

cdr3_aa: ASSFNQQSYGYT
v_call: TRBV28

cdr3_aa: ASSLGYQDTEAF
v_call: TRBV7-9

cdr3_aa: ASSFNTGSGANVLT
v_call: TRBV12-3/TRBV12-4

cdr3_aa: ASSQDESSGRAFSVGELF
v_call: TRBV4-2

cdr3_aa: ASSNSGATRNGQF
v_call: TRBV7-2

cdr3_aa: ASSQRSRDEQY
v_call: TRBV4-2

cdr3_aa: SVIKHTEAF
v_call: TRBV29-1

cdr3_aa: TSSYGNYNEQF
v_call: TRBV12-3/TRBV12-4

cdr3_aa: SARRNMGAGGPDEQF
v_call: TRBV20-1

cdr3_aa: ASSLQQRVTGELF
v_call: TRBV28

cdr3_aa: ASSRVDYGYT
v_call: TRBV6-1

cdr3_aa: ASSRLAPYNELF
v_call: TRBV6-1

cdr3_aa: ASSLAIGRVETQY
v_call: TRBV7-2

cdr3_aa: ASSPSQTGISTDTQY
v_call: TRBV4-1

cdr3_aa: ASRATGSNEQY
v_call: TRBV12-3/TRBV12-4

cdr3_aa: ASSPLPDRVFNERF
v_call: TRBV5-1

cdr3_aa: AGSLRLPEAETQY
v_call: TRBV7-9

cdr3_aa: ASSHEGTTYEQY
v_call: TRBV3-1

cdr3_aa: ASSQQRVGNTQY
v_call: TRBV4-1

cdr3_aa: ASSVDGRVNYGYT
v_call: TRBV9

cdr3_aa: ASSVDRWEVEDT
v_call: TRBV6-1